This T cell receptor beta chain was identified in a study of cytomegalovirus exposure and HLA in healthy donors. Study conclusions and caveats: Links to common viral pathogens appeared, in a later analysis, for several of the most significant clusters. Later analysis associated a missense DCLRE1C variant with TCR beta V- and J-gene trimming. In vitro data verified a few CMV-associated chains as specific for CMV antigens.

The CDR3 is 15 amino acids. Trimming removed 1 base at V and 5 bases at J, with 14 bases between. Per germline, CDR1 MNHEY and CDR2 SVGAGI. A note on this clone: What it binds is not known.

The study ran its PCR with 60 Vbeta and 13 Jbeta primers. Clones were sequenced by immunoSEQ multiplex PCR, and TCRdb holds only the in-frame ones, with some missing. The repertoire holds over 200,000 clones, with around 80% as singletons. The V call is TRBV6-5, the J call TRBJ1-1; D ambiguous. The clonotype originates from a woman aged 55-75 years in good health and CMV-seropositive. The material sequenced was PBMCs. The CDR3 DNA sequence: TGTGCCAGCAGTTACTGGTCGGAGGTCGGGACTGAAGCTTTCTTT. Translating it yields CASSYWSEVGTEAFF.